This TCR beta chain was identified in a study of T cells in Graves' hyperthyroidism and ophthalmopathy. For ophthalmopathy patients, the Clinical Activity Score was at least 3 and the NOSPECS grade at least 4; duration was under 3 months. Uncontrolled infections, other autoimmune diseases, pregnancy or lactation led to exclusion of patients. Amplification yielded TCR beta CDR3 regions, with RNA transcripts as the source. Carried out on the TCR CDR3, a first-round RT-PCR used the HTBI primer set. TCRdb passed the multiplex PCR reads through MiXCR, listing each CDR3 protein once. The table lists around 340,000 distinct CDR3 sequences, roughly 20% of them singletons. In its sample, this clonotype was seen a few times. Its target is not known. Looked up from germline, CDR1 is LNHDA and CDR2 is SQIVND (reference sequence). Between the trimmed V and J ends, which lost 3 bases and 6 bases, there was a span of 14 bases. The CDR3 has 15 residues.

General study results and limits: Most expanded thyroid clonotypes above 0.001 also appeared in blood.

V usage is TRBV19 and J usage is TRBJ2-2; weak D call: TRBD2 (6 bases). Sequenced sample: blood. This TCR was sampled from a woman in her thirties or forties with Graves' ophthalmopathy. The CDR3, as DNA: TGTGCCAGTAGTATTCGGAGGGAGCCCCCCGGGGAGCTGTTTTTT. This encodes CASSIRREPPGELFF.